Sequencing of this T cell receptor beta chain was carried out in a study of cytomegalovirus exposure and HLA in healthy donors. CDR1 is SEHNR, CDR2 FQNEAQ, per germline (reference sequence). The CDR3 is 18 residues long. Trimming stripped 5 bases from V and 2 bases from J, with 23 bases between. Study-level points and caveats: As a later analysis showed, several of the most significant clusters appeared to be linked to common viral pathogens. Among donors in an Asian-associated ancestry cluster, a later analysis reportedly found fewer N-insertions than the approximately 700-donor mean. A later analysis linked 15,000 to 20,000 TCR beta sequences to HLA alleles at 0.05 false discovery rate.

Note on this clone: Its antigen is unidentified.

Use of 60 Vbeta and 13 Jbeta primers characterized the PCR. The repertoire was sequenced with immunoSEQ multiplex PCR; TCRdb's copy has only in-frame clones and lacks some. The table records tens of thousands of clones, more than 70% of them present only once. Sequencing was performed on PBMCs. The sequence derives from a male donor in good health and CMV-seropositive. The chain employs TRBV7-9 and TRBJ2-3; a possible D gene is TRBD2 (6 bases). The CDR3 protein is CASSHPNWASDATDTQYF. The CDR3 region has the DNA TGTGCCAGCAGCCACCCAAATTGGGCTAGCGATGCCACAGATACGCAGTATTTT.